This is a list of T cell receptor beta chains from one sample in a study of vaccination and CD4 T cells after COVID-19. From the PCR reads, TCRdb called clonotypes with MiXCR, one entry per CDR3 protein. Seen here are about 7,900 distinct CDR3 sequences, less than 25% observed once, and the top ten hold 20% to 25%. Their recognized antigens are unknown. The specimen was CD4+ T cells from blood, cultured in vitro, collected after SARS-CoV-2 vaccination. These receptors were taken from a human donor who had recovered from COVID-19. Both conserved end residues are part of each CDR3. The order of the fields is clone size, J gene, V gene, CDR3 protein. Part of the rows lack a size; the others show once, few, many or a class for expanded clones.

clone size: -
J gene: TRBJ1-1
V gene: TRBV6-5
CDR3 protein: CASSFGTVRNTEAFF

clone size: -
J gene: TRBJ2-7
V gene: TRBV10-2
CDR3 protein: CASSESRLGQYF

clone size: -
J gene: TRBJ2-7
V gene: TRBV11-2
CDR3 protein: CASSVGTRGEQYF

clone size: -
J gene: TRBJ2-1
V gene: TRBV10-3
CDR3 protein: CAISGTGGETRTDRDRVAEQFF

clone size: few
J gene: TRBJ2-7
V gene: TRBV19
CDR3 protein: CASSPRTGVGEQYF

clone size: few
J gene: TRBJ2-5
V gene: TRBV4-2
CDR3 protein: CASSQVGLAGGRTETQYF

clone size: medium-sized
J gene: TRBJ2-5
V gene: TRBV5-6
CDR3 protein: CASKSWWGETQYF

clone size: -
J gene: TRBJ1-1
V gene: TRBV5-1
CDR3 protein: CASSLGLTEAFF

clone size: -
J gene: TRBJ1-1
V gene: TRBV5-1
CDR3 protein: CASSLVREDTEAFF

clone size: medium-sized
J gene: TRBJ2-3
V gene: TRBV15
CDR3 protein: CATSRDRGQSSSTDTQYF

clone size: few
J gene: TRBJ1-2
V gene: TRBV25-1
CDR3 protein: CASSEPRGQLYGYTF

clone size: -
J gene: TRBJ2-5
V gene: TRBV5-1
CDR3 protein: CASSLDGNRGTETQYF

clone size: few
J gene: TRBJ2-5
V gene: TRBV5-4
CDR3 protein: CASSASGQPQETQYF

clone size: few
J gene: TRBJ2-2
V gene: TRBV7-3
CDR3 protein: CASSPDRGRGGELFF

clone size: few
J gene: TRBJ1-6
V gene: TRBV20-1
CDR3 protein: CSAPGSRPNPSSYNSPLHF

clone size: medium-sized
J gene: TRBJ1-1
V gene: TRBV20-1
CDR3 protein: CSTRGGGRGGSSEAFF

clone size: few
J gene: TRBJ2-5
V gene: TRBV11-3
CDR3 protein: CASSLGGTSGGQETQYF

clone size: medium-sized
J gene: TRBJ2-7
V gene: TRBV28
CDR3 protein: CASTPEGRSYEQYF

clone size: -
J gene: TRBJ1-3
V gene: TRBV28
CDR3 protein: CASTPGDLSGNTIYF

clone size: medium-sized
J gene: TRBJ2-5
V gene: TRBV20-1
CDR3 protein: CSAEAGGHEETQYF

clone size: -
J gene: TRBJ2-3
V gene: TRBV7-3
CDR3 protein: CASSLVSGGVGDTQYF

clone size: -
J gene: TRBJ2-1
V gene: TRBV5-1
CDR3 protein: CASSLSANLGVPDEQFF

clone size: medium-sized
J gene: TRBJ2-7
V gene: TRBV7-9
CDR3 protein: CASSLAGEIQYF

clone size: medium-sized
J gene: TRBJ1-5
V gene: TRBV7-9
CDR3 protein: CASSPSGGPVQPQHF

clone size: large
J gene: TRBJ2-3
V gene: TRBV7-2
CDR3 protein: CASGRDITDTQYF

clone size: -
J gene: TRBJ1-5
V gene: TRBV19
CDR3 protein: CASTRTANSNQPQHF

clone size: -
J gene: TRBJ1-6
V gene: TRBV7-9
CDR3 protein: CASSLAGPEDSPLHF

clone size: -
J gene: TRBJ2-7
V gene: TRBV25-1
CDR3 protein: CGSRSSYEQYF

clone size: medium-sized
J gene: TRBJ2-5
V gene: TRBV6-5
CDR3 protein: CASSYSYSQETQYF

clone size: -
J gene: TRBJ2-3
V gene: TRBV20-1
CDR3 protein: CSAQNKGDTQYF

clone size: -
J gene: TRBJ2-3
V gene: TRBV28
CDR3 protein: CASSWNRDRGYF

clone size: -
J gene: TRBJ2-3
V gene: TRBV7-8
CDR3 protein: CASSTRDRGRTDTQYF

clone size: -
J gene: TRBJ2-3
V gene: TRBV24-1
CDR3 protein: CATSRTGLADTQYF

clone size: -
J gene: TRBJ2-7
V gene: TRBV6-2/TRBV6-3
CDR3 protein: CASSYRDWRGEQYF

clone size: -
J gene: TRBJ2-7
V gene: TRBV5-1
CDR3 protein: CASSQGGIYEQYF

clone size: -
J gene: TRBJ1-5
V gene: TRBV2
CDR3 protein: CASRRTGGDNQPQHF

clone size: medium-sized
J gene: TRBJ1-2
V gene: TRBV20-1
CDR3 protein: CSAQSTVHGYGYTF

clone size: few
J gene: TRBJ2-4
V gene: TRBV24-1
CDR3 protein: CATSDTSYIQYF

clone size: few
J gene: TRBJ1-1
V gene: TRBV28
CDR3 protein: CASSLTRGPTEAFF

clone size: once
J gene: TRBJ2-1
V gene: TRBV5-8
CDR3 protein: CASSLNRYNEQFF